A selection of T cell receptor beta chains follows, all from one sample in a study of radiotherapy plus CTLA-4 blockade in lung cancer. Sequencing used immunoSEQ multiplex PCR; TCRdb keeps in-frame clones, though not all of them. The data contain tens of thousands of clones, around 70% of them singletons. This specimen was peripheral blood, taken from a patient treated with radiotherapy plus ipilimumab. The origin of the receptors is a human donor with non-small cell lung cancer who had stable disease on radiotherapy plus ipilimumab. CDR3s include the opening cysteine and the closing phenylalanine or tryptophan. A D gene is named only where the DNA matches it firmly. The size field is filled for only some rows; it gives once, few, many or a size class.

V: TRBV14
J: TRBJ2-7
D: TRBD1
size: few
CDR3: CASSRAGTGINEQYF
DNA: TGTGCCAGCAGCCGAGCCGGGACAGGGATAAACGAGCAGTACTTC

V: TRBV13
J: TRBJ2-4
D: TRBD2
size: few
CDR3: CASKIAGSKNIQYF
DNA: TGTGCCAGCAAGATAGCGGGGTCCAAAAACATTCAGTACTTC

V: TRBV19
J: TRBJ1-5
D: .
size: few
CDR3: CASSIGRFNQPQHF
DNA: TGTGCCAGTAGTATAGGGAGGTTCAATCAGCCCCAGCATTTT

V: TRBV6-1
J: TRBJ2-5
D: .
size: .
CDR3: CASSPLETQYF
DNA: TGTGCCAGCAGTCCACTGGAGACCCAGTACTTC

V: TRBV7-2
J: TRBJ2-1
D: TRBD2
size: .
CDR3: CASSPGLAENEQFF
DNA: TGTGCCAGCAGCCCAGGACTAGCGGAGAATGAGCAGTTCTTC

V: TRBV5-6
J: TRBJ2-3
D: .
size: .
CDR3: CASSSAPGDTQYF
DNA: TGTGCCAGCAGCTCCGCCCCCGGAGATACGCAGTATTTT

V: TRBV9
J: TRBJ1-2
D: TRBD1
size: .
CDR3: CASSEQTGGFGGYTF
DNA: TGTGCCAGCAGCGAGCAGACAGGGGGCTTTGGAGGCTACACCTTC

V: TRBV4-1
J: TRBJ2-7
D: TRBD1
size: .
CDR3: CASSQETGGLEQYF
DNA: TGCGCCAGCAGCCAAGAGACAGGGGGTCTTGAGCAGTACTTC

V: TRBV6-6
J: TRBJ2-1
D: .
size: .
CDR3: CASSQGREQFF
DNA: TGTGCCAGCAGTCAGGGGCGAGAGCAGTTCTTC

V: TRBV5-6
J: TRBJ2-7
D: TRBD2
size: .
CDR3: CASSLVGGGYEQYF
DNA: TGTGCCAGCAGCTTGGTGGGGGGGGGCTACGAGCAGTACTTC

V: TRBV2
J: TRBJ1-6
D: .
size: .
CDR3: CASSSQSSYNSPLHF
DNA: TGTGCCAGCAGCTCACAGAGCTCCTATAATTCACCCCTCCACTTT

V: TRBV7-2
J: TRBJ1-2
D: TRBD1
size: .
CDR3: CASSLGDSLYGYTF
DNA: TGTGCCAGCAGCTTAGGGGACAGCCTCTATGGCTACACCTTC

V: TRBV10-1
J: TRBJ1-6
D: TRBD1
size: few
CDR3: CASSDRGKNSPLHF
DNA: TGCGCCAGCAGCGACAGGGGAAAGAATTCACCCCTCCACTTT

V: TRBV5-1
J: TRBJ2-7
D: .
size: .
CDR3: CASSLSQGSNEQYF
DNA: TGCGCCAGCAGCTTATCACAGGGTTCCAACGAGCAGTACTTC

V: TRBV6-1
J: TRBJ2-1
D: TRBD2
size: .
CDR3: CASSEKRGGPGANEQFF
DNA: TGTGCCAGCAGTGAAAAGCGGGGGGGACCTGGGGCCAATGAGCAGTTCTTC

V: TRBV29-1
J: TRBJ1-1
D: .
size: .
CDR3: CSVTGIWPAEAFF
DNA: TGCAGCGTAACAGGGATATGGCCCGCCGAAGCTTTCTTT

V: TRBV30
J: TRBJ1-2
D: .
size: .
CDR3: CAWSTGPYGYTF
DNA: TGTGCCTGGAGTACAGGGCCTTATGGCTACACCTTC

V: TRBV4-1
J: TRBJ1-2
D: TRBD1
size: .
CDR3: CASSRGTGANYGYTF
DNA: TGCGCCAGCAGCCGAGGGACAGGAGCTAACTATGGCTACACCTTC

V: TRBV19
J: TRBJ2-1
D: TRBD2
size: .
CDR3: CASSGRGAYNEQFF
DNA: TGTGCCAGTAGTGGGCGGGGGGCCTACAATGAGCAGTTCTTC

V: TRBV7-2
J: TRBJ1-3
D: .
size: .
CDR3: CASSPSGRSGGNTIYF
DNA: TGTGCCAGCAGCCCCTCAGGGCGATCTGGTGGAAACACCATATATTTT

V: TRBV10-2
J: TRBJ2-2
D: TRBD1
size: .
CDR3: CASEEQGPFGGELFF
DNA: TGCGCCAGCGAGGAACAGGGGCCCTTCGGCGGGGAGCTGTTTTTT

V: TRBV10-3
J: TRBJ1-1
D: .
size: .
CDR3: CAISGTANTEAFF
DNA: TGTGCCATCAGTGGGACAGCGAACACTGAAGCTTTCTTT

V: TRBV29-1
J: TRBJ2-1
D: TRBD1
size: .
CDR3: CSVGQGGAYNEQFF
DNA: TGCAGCGTTGGACAGGGGGGTGCCTACAATGAGCAGTTCTTC

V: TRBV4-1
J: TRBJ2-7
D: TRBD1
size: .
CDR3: CASRETTGATYEQYF
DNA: TGCGCCAGCAGAGAAACGACAGGGGCTACCTACGAGCAGTACTTC

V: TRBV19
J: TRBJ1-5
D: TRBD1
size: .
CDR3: CASMRQGGFNQPQHF
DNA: TGTGCCAGTATGAGGCAGGGGGGTTTCAATCAGCCCCAGCATTTT

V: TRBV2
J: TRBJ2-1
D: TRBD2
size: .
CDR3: CASSHFRGGDNEQFF
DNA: TGTGCCAGCAGCCACTTTCGGGGGGGGGACAATGAGCAGTTCTTC

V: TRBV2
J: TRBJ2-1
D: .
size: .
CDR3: CASSEGGGQYEQFF
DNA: TGTGCCAGCAGTGAAGGGGGGGGCCAATATGAGCAGTTCTTC

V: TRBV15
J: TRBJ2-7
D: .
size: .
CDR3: CATSRDLGTGSYEQYF
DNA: TGTGCCACCAGCAGAGATCTTGGGACTGGGTCCTACGAGCAGTACTTC

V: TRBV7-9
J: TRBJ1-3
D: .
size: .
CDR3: CASRGGWTRETGNTIYF
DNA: TGTGCCAGCAGGGGAGGGTGGACCAGGGAAACTGGAAACACCATATATTTT

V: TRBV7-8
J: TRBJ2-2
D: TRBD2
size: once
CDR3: CASSPGFISGASRELFF
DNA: TGTGCCAGCAGCCCCGGGTTTATTAGCGGGGCATCACGGGAGCTGTTTTTT

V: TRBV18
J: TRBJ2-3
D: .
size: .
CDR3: CASSPPSADTQYF
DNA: TGTGCCAGCTCACCACCGTCGGCAGATACGCAGTATTTT

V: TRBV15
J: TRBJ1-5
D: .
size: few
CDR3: CATSSYTGQPQHF
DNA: TGTGCCACCAGCAGCTACACCGGGCAGCCCCAGCATTTT

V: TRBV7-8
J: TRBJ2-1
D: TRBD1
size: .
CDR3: CASSFRTGAAYNEQFF
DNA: TGTGCCAGCAGCTTCAGGACAGGGGCAGCCTACAATGAGCAGTTCTTC

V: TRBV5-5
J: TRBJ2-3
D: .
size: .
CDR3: CASSLGWHRGTDTQYF
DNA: TGTGCCAGCAGCTTGGGCTGGCACAGGGGCACAGATACGCAGTATTTT

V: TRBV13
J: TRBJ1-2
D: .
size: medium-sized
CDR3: CASRAQGANYGYTF
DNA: TGTGCCAGCAGGGCACAGGGAGCTAACTATGGCTACACCTTC

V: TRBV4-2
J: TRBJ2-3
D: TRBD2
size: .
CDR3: CASSQLIITSGGADTQYF
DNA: TGTGCCAGCAGCCAACTCATTATTACTAGCGGGGGGGCAGATACGCAGTATTTT

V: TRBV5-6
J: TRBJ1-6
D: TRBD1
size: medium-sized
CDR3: CASSFRGQGQSPLHF
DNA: TGTGCCAGCAGCTTTAGGGGGCAGGGGCAATCACCCCTCCACTTT

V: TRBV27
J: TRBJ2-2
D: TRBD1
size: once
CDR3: CASSNPRQGFNTGELFF
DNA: TGTGCCAGCAGCAACCCCCGACAGGGATTCAACACCGGGGAGCTGTTTTTT

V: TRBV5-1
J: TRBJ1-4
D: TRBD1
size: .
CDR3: CASRTGTGIEKLFF
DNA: TGCGCCAGCAGAACCGGGACAGGGATTGAAAAACTGTTTTTT

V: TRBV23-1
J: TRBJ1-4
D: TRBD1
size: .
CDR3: CASSQGTGLREKLFF
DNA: TGCGCCAGCAGTCAAGGGACAGGACTTCGGGAAAAACTGTTTTTT

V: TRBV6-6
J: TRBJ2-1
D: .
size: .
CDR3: CASSPKGDEQFF
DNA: TGTGCCAGCAGTCCCAAGGGAGATGAGCAGTTCTTC

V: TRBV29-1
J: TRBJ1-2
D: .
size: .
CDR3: CSVERGDRGYTF
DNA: TGCAGCGTTGAGCGGGGAGATCGTGGCTACACCTTC

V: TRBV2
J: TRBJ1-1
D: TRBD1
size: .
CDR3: CASRQGALNTEAFF
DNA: TGTGCCAGCAGACAGGGGGCCCTGAACACTGAAGCTTTCTTT

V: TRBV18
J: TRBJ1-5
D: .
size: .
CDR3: CASSTGRFNQPQHF
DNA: TGTGCCAGCTCAACAGGACGGTTCAATCAGCCCCAGCATTTT

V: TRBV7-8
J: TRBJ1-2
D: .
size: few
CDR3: CASSQLGGGVGGYTF
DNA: TGTGCCAGCAGCCAACTTGGAGGGGGGGTTGGTGGCTACACCTTC

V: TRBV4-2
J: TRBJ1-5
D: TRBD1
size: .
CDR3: CASSQHRGVNNQPQHF
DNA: TGTGCCAGCAGCCAGCACAGGGGAGTCAACAATCAGCCCCAGCATTTT

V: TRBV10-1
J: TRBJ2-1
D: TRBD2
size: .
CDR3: CASSGGRTTPYNEQFF
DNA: TGCGCCAGCAGCGGGGGGAGGACTACACCCTACAATGAGCAGTTCTTC

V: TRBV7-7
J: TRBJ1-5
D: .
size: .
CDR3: CASSLTAPILRYSNQPQHF
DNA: TGTGCCAGCAGCTTAACGGCGCCGATTCTGAGGTATAGCAATCAGCCCCAGCATTTT

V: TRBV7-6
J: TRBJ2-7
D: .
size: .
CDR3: CASSQGGPYEQYF
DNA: TGTGCCAGCAGCCAGGGCGGACCCTACGAGCAGTACTTC

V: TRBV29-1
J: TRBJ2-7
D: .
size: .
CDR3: CSVELLTGGEQYF
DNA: TGCAGCGTTGAACTCTTGACAGGTGGTGAGCAGTACTTC

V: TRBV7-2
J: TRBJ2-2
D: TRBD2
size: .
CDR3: CASSRQVAGVTGELFF
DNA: TGTGCCAGCAGCCGCCAGGTAGCGGGGGTCACCGGGGAGCTGTTTTTT

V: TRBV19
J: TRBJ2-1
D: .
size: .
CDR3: CASSERGNEQFF
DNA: TGTGCCAGTAGTGAAAGGGGGAATGAGCAGTTCTTC

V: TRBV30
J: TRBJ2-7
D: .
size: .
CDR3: CAWSGDERKVREQYF
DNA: TGTGCCTGGAGTGGCGACGAGAGGAAGGTGCGGGAGCAGTACTTC